These T cell receptor beta chains were read from a single sample in a study of T cell changes during pregnancy in multiple sclerosis. Generated by immunoSEQ multiplex PCR, the TCRdb table keeps only in-frame clones and is missing some. This table holds some 110,000 clones, 92% found once. Sequencing used peripheral blood, obtained after pregnancy. Source of these receptors: a female donor with multiple sclerosis, enrolled in a pregnancy study. The CDR3 runs from the conserved cysteine through the conserved F or W. Each record gives: J gene, V gene, CDR3 protein.

>TRBJ2-7|TRBV2
CASSEQGLGSEQYF
>TRBJ2-3|TRBV11-2
CASSLRLAGGGDTQYF
>TRBJ1-2|TRBV6-5
CASSPDITIVSGYTF
>TRBJ1-3|TRBV5-6
CASSPASGNFRNTIYF
>TRBJ2-1|TRBV2
CASSRGTSGPSSYNEQFF
>TRBJ1-2|TRBV2
CASSESEVNYGYTF
>TRBJ2-5|TRBV30
CAWTKTGGPLETQYF
>TRBJ1-6|TRBV2
CASSGAGSPLHF
>TRBJ1-3|TRBV9
CASSARGGNTIYF
>TRBJ2-7|TRBV10-3
CAISEYGRSYEQYF
>TRBJ2-7|TRBV6-1
CASSEFRGVYEQYF
>TRBJ2-2|TRBV27
CASNRDSRPTGELFF
>TRBJ2-5|TRBV5-5
CASSRLPSGGPQETQYF
>TRBJ2-1|TRBV5-5
CASSLVPRGGRVYEQFF
>TRBJ2-7|TRBV7-9
CASSSHGALGGYYEQYF
>TRBJ1-2|TRBV28
CASSLPTAYGYTF
>TRBJ2-7|TRBV2
CASSVGGKWYF
>TRBJ2-7|TRBV15
CATSRDNDNYEQYF
>TRBJ2-2|TRBV4-2
CASSQDGLAGIGANTGELFF
>TRBJ1-1|TRBV6-5
CASTPRGPGETEAFF
>TRBJ2-5|TRBV12-2
CASRLVLAAEETQYF
>TRBJ2-3|TRBV19
CASSIQGATDTQYF
>TRBJ2-3|TRBV25-1
CASSGRLAGATDTQYF
>TRBJ2-2|TRBV19
CASSIYTGGNTGELFF
>TRBJ2-7|TRBV13
CASSRTARYEQYF
>TRBJ1-5|TRBV6-5
CASRKQSNQPQHF
>TRBJ2-7|TRBV25-1
CASRDRVTPYEQYF
>TRBJ1-5|TRBV5-6
CASSLSTGKFFSNQPQHF
>TRBJ2-5|TRBV6-1
CASWLALVQKETQYF
>TRBJ1-1|TRBV15
CATSRGAYPPNTEAFF
>TRBJ2-2|TRBV18
CASSLAGPNTGELFF
>TRBJ1-2|TRBV7-2
CASSSRRAPGDYGYTF
>TRBJ2-3|TRBV28
CASSTRTSGSVTDTQYF
>TRBJ2-1|TRBV28
CASTPGGSYNEQFF
>TRBJ2-2|TRBV7-7
CASSLSGRNTGELFF
>TRBJ1-4|TRBV7-9
CASSSFRDTNEKLFF
>TRBJ1-1|TRBV30
CAWSISSERTEAFF
>TRBJ2-1|TRBV9
CASSVVPGRELFSYNEQFF
>TRBJ2-1|TRBV5-1
CASSPGTSANEQFF
>TRBJ2-7|TRBV19
CASSISPGESYEQYF
>TRBJ2-2|TRBV5-1
CASSFRGGGTGELFF
>TRBJ2-1|TRBV7-3
CASSSGGGVNEQFF
>TRBJ2-7|TRBV19
CASSHNRNEAVQYF
>TRBJ2-1|TRBV6-6
CASSYEGKQFF
>TRBJ1-5|TRBV2
CASSRPGSQPQHF
>TRBJ2-2|TRBV11-2
CASSYREYTGELFF
>TRBJ1-1|TRBV5-1
CASSYGQGTEAFF
>TRBJ1-5|TRBV19
CASSIGYLGAEDQPQHF
>TRBJ1-2|TRBV2
CASAGHHLGGYTF